Listed below are T cell receptor beta chains from one sample, sequenced in a study of shared clonotypes between healthy human individuals. The table came from immunoSEQ multiplex PCR; TCRdb's copy has only in-frame clones and leaves some out. Of about 2.1 million clones in the sample, around 93% were seen once. The sample consisted of naive CD8+ T cells from PBMCs. The source is a man younger than 30 in good health. Some clones in this sample may be carry-over from other donors' samples. The conserved cysteine and the conserved F or W are not part of the CDR3 here.

v_call: TRBV27
cdr3_aa: ASSFSRAGGYPYNEQF

v_call: TRBV4-3
cdr3_aa: ASSQGGLADEQF

v_call: TRBV5-1
cdr3_aa: ASSSTVNTGELF

v_call: TRBV30
cdr3_aa: AWSVAHEQY

v_call: TRBV7-9
cdr3_aa: ASSPLVSSNIQY

v_call: TRBV5-5
cdr3_aa: ASSYGKGPQNEQY

v_call: TRBV6-4
cdr3_aa: ASIRTGYTGELF

v_call: TRBV29-1
cdr3_aa: SVERNRGVVGELF

v_call: TRBV27
cdr3_aa: ASSSGLQRSYNEQF

v_call: TRBV5-6
cdr3_aa: ASSFSQTGVNTEAF

v_call: TRBV4-1
cdr3_aa: ASRQGQGNGEQY

v_call: TRBV5-6
cdr3_aa: ASSYSAGINQPQH

v_call: TRBV29-1
cdr3_aa: SVDIFGTSRVSDTQY

v_call: TRBV5-1
cdr3_aa: ASSLYPAARADTQY